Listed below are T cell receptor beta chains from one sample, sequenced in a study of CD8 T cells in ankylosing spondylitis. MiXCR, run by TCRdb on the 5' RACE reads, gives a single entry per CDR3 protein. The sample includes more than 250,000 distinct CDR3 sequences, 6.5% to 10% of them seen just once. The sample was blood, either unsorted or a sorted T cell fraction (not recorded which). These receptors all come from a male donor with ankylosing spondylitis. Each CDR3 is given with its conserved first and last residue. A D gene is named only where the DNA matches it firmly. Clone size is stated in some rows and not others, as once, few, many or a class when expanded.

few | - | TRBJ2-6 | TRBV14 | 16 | TGTGCCAGCAGCCACAACAGGGCTTCCGGGGCCAACGTCCTGACTTTC | CASSHNRASGANVLTF
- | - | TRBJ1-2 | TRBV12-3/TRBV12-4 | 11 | TGTGCCAGCAGTTCGACGGACCGCTCAGCCTTC | CASSSTDRSAF
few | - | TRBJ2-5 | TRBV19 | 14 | TGTGCCAGTAGTATGATCGGGGGCCGGGAGACCCAGTACTTC | CASSMIGGRETQYF
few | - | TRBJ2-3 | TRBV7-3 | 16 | TGTGCCAGCAGCTTAGTTCGCCTAGCTGGCCCAGATACGCAGTATTTT | CASSLVRLAGPDTQYF
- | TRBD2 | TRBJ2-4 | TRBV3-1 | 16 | TGTGCCAGCAGCCAAGCCATCGGGGGAGGGCTGAACATTCAGTACTTC | CASSQAIGGGLNIQYF
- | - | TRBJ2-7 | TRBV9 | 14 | TGTGCCAGCAGCGTAGGAGGGGGAATCGACGAGCAGTACTTC | CASSVGGGIDEQYF
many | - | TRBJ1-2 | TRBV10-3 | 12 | TGTGCCATCGGCGCTCGTGGGTATGGCTACACCTTC | CAIGARGYGYTF
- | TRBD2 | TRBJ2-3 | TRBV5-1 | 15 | TGCGCCAGCAGCCCGGGACTAGCGGAGAGGGGTACGCAGTATTTT | CASSPGLAERGTQYF
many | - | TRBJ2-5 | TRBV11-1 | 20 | TGTGCCAGCAGCTTTCGGGCTAGTACGTGGGGAAGACGGAGCCAAGAGACCCAGTACTTC | CASSFRASTWGRRSQETQYF
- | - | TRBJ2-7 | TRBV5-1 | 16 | TGCGCCAGCAGCTTGAGGGTGGCAGGCGAGACCTACGAGCAGTACTTC | CASSLRVAGETYEQYF